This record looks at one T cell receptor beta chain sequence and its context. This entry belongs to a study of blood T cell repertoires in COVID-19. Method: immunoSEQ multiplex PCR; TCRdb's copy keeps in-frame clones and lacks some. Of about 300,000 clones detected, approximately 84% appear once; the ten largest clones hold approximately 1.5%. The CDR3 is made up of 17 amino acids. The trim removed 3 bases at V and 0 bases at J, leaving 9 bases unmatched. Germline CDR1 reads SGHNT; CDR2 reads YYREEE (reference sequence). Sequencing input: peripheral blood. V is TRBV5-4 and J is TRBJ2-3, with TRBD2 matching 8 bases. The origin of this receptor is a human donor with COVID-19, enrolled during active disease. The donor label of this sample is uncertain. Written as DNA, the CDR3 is TGTGCCAGCAGCTCTACCGGGACTAGGACTAGCACAGATACGCAGTATTTT. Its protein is CASSSTGTRTSTDTQYF.